This TCR beta chain was captured by sequencing in a study of blood T cell repertoires in COVID-19. Study context: COVID-19 samples, acute and convalescent, were from the United States, Italy and Spain. From T cells, B-cell-depleted T cells, or PBMCs came the material, which was cDNA or gDNA.

In the authors' methods: Reference gene primers were amplified, and this amplification served to estimate nucleated cell counts. The data were produced by immunoSEQ multiplex PCR, yet TCRdb's version contains in-frame clones alone and is incomplete. V and J calls and clone size are those listed in that table; D and trimming were worked out from the DNA. The table lists about half a million clones, around 85% of them singletons. V was clipped by 2 bases and J by 4 bases, with 14 bases between them. Per germline, CDR1 MNHEY and CDR2 SVGAGI. This CDR3 contains 15 residues. Source material: peripheral blood. The sequence was obtained from a human donor in a cohort sampled during active COVID-19. The genes are TRBV6-5 and TRBJ1-1; D is unclear. CDR3 sequence: CASSYTRKAITEAFF. The CDR3, as DNA: TGTGCCAGCAGTTACACCAGGAAGGCGATCACTGAAGCTTTCTTT.